What follows are 26 T cell receptor beta chains derived from one specimen sequenced in a study of T cells in Graves' hyperthyroidism and ophthalmopathy. There were TCR beta CDR3 regions amplified from RNA transcripts. A set of HTBI primers served as the primers for a first-round RT-PCR of the TCR CDR3. TCRdb recomputed calls from the multiplex PCR reads with MiXCR, one row per CDR3 protein. The sample has hundreds of thousands of distinct CDR3 sequences; over 15% are singletons. The sequencing input was blood. These receptors originate from a woman younger than 35 with Graves' hyperthyroidism.

This clonotype appeared a few times. The chain combines TRBV6-1 with TRBJ2-1; 10 bases are shared with TRBD1. CDR3 size: 15 residues. Germline CDR1 MNHNS, CDR2 SASEGT. V trimming: 6 bases; J trimming: 7 bases; junction bases outside the gene matches: 9. CDR3 in amino acids: CASRPGQGGKNEQFF. DNA of the CDR3: TGTGCCAGCAGACCCGGACAGGGGGGGAAGAATGAGCAGTTCTTC.

The chain is built from TRBV20-1 and TRBJ1-6; 11 bases map to TRBD1. The CDR3 spans 18 residues. The germline V gene has CDR1 DFQATT and CDR2 SNEGSKA (reference sequence). The junction had 10 bases not matched to a gene; V was cut back by 0 bases and J by 6 bases. As DNA, the CDR3 is TGCAGTGCTAGAGATATTTGGGGGGACAGGGGGTTTAATTCACCCCTCCACTTT. It yields the protein CSARDIWGDRGFNSPLHF.

This chain uses TRBV20-1 with TRBJ2-3; 8 bases are a match to TRBD2. Germline V CDR1 and CDR2: DFQATT, SNEGSKA (reference sequence). With 2 bases clipped from V and 2 bases from J, the junction kept 3 bases outside the gene matches. This CDR3 contains 14 residues. The CDR3 protein is CSARSSGLTDTQYF. CDR3 coding DNA: TGCAGTGCTAGATCTAGCGGGCTCACAGATACGCAGTATTTT.

The rearrangement joins TRBV29-1 to TRBJ1-2; TRBD1 is a possible D gene (5 bases). The germline V gene has CDR1 SQVTM and CDR2 ANQGSEA. The CDR3 is 14 amino acids. V gave up 1 base and J gave up 2 bases, with 11 bases separating them. This CDR3 reads CSVEAGFGNYGYTF. DNA of the CDR3: TGCAGCGTTGAAGCAGGGTTTGGGAACTATGGCTACACCTTC.

This clonotype was counted only a few times. The J gene is TRBJ2-1, the V gene TRBV29-1; 8 positions agree with TRBD2. Germline V gene lookup returns CDR1 SQVTM and CDR2 ANQGSEA. Unmatched junction bases numbered 9, after V lost 5 bases and J lost 0 bases. The CDR3 totals 16 residues. Written as DNA, the CDR3 is TGCAGCGTTAATGGGATAGCGGGACACTCCTACAATGAGCAGTTCTTC. Its protein is CSVNGIAGHSYNEQFF.

V usage is TRBV2 and J usage is TRBJ2-7, with 9 bases aligning to TRBD1. Unmatched junction bases numbered 16, after V lost 6 bases and J lost 4 bases. The CDR3 runs 17 residues. Germline CDR1 and CDR2: SNHLY and FYNNEI. CDR3: CASSSRGPGTGLYEQYF. CDR3 nucleotide sequence: TGTGCCAGCAGCTCGAGAGGTCCCGGGACAGGGCTTTACGAGCAGTACTTC.

The chain carries TRBV7-9 and TRBJ2-5; D ambiguous. Germline CDR1 reads SEHNR; CDR2 reads FQNEAQ (reference sequence). This CDR3 has 16 residues. Trimming took off 2 bases at V and 4 bases at J, with 17 bases between the two ends. The CDR3 reads CASSLRAAPVGETQYF. The CDR3 DNA reads TGTGCCAGCAGCTTACGGGCCGCTCCAGTAGGAGAGACCCAGTACTTC.

This clonotype was observed many times. The gene calls are TRBV2 and TRBJ2-7, with 7 bases lining up with TRBD1. The junction had 7 bases not matched to a gene; V was cut back by 3 bases and J by 2 bases. The CDR3 covers 15 residues. Germline lookup yields CDR1 SNHLY and CDR2 FYNNEI. The CDR3 reads CASSDLAGGPYEQYF. CDR3 coding DNA: TGTGCCAGCAGTGACCTGGCAGGGGGACCCTACGAGCAGTACTTC.

Only a few counts were recorded for this clonotype. The rearrangement uses TRBV20-1 and TRBJ1-1, with unresolved D. The germline CDR1 and CDR2 sequences are DFQATT and SNEGSKA (reference sequence). V lost 6 bases, J lost 2 bases, and 19 bases lay in between. The length of the CDR3 is 15 residues. The CDR3 here is CSATPGGRTNTEAFF. CDR3 in DNA: TGCAGTGCAACCCCCGGTGGCAGGACCAACACTGAAGCTTTCTTT.

The table lists this clonotype with a few counts. The chain has TRBV27 and TRBJ1-2; 8 bases agree with TRBD1. The V gene's germline CDR1 is MNHEY and CDR2 SMNVEV (reference sequence). The V and J ends lost 4 bases and 3 bases, in that order; junction bases with no gene match: 7. The CDR3 has 15 residues. The chain's CDR3 is CASSSPLTGDYGYTF. The CDR3 nucleotides read TGTGCCAGCAGTTCCCCTCTGACAGGGGACTATGGCTACACCTTC.

The chain employs TRBV27 and TRBJ2-2; 10 positions match TRBD2. CDR1 is MNHEY, CDR2 SMNVEV, per germline (reference sequence). This CDR3 spans 16 amino acids. Trimming at V came to 3 bases and at J to 6 bases, leaving 7 bases not matched to a gene. The CDR3 here is CASSFLAGVGAGELFF. The CDR3 DNA follows: TGTGCCAGCAGTTTTCTAGCGGGAGTGGGTGCCGGGGAGCTGTTTTTT.

This chain joins TRBV19 and TRBJ1-5; 7 nucleotides line up with TRBD1. The CDR3 contains 17 residues. Per germline, CDR1 LNHDA and CDR2 SQIVND (reference sequence). Losses at the gene ends were 3 bases for V and 3 bases for J; bases not matched to a gene: 11. In DNA form, the CDR3 reads TGTGCCAGTAGTATCCCAACGACAGGGAGGTTCAATCAGCCCCAGCATTTT. Protein: CASSIPTTGRFNQPQHF.

The chain links TRBV7-2 to TRBJ2-3; 7 bases align to TRBD2. This CDR3 contains 15 residues. Trimming cost V 6 bases and J 1 base; bases outside gene matches: 7. CDR1 and CDR2 (germline): SGHTA, FQGNSA. The CDR3: CASRLGGKGTDTQYF. As DNA, the CDR3 is TGTGCCAGCAGGTTGGGGGGGAAGGGCACAGATACGCAGTATTTT.

Details on this clonotype: A read error may explain this, as a much larger clone is one base away. The chain combines TRBV27 with TRBJ2-7, with D unclear. Germline CDR1 is MNHEY and CDR2 is SMNVEV (reference sequence). There are 14 residues in the CDR3. V lost 8 bases to trimming and J lost 3 bases, with 17 bases between them. The CDR3 here is CASSPPDPLYEQYF. The CDR3 nucleotides are TGTGCCAGCTCACCACCGGATCCCCTCTACGAGCAGTACTTC.

The chain uses TRBV7-2 and TRBJ2-5, with TRBD2 identical over 8 bases. Trimming removed 5 bases from V and 2 bases from J; junction bases left unmatched: 4. CDR3 length: 14 residues. Germline V gene data show CDR1 as SGHTA and CDR2 as FQGNSA. The CDR3 nucleotides read TGTGCCAGCAGCCGGGGGGGGACGCAAGAGACCCAGTACTTC. Translated, it gives CASSRGGTQETQYF.

This clonotype was seen repeatedly, ten times or more. The chain links TRBV11-2 to TRBJ2-5; 10 bases fit TRBD1. After removal of 5 bases from V and 4 bases from J, the junction contained 13 bases not matched to a gene. The CDR3 sequence is 17 residues long. From germline, CDR1 is SGHAT and CDR2 FQNNGV. The CDR3 coding sequence is TGTGCCAGCAGCCTGGGACGGTTGCGGACAGGGGGAGAGACCCAGTACTTC. Protein sequence: CASSLGRLRTGGETQYF.

This chain connects TRBV4-3 to TRBJ1-4; TRBD1 is a possible D gene (6 bases). CDR1 LGHNA and CDR2 YSLEER come from the germline V gene. The CDR3 is 15 residues long. The ends were cut back, 3 bases at V and 8 bases at J, with 16 bases in the middle. In DNA form, the CDR3 reads TGCGCCAGCAGCCAGGGCGGGGCGCAGGGGGAAAAACTGTTTTTT. This codes for CASSQGGAQGEKLFF.

This clonotype was picked up a small number of times. The V gene is TRBV9, the J gene TRBJ2-2; the match to TRBD2 covers 8 bases. V shed 0 bases, J shed 7 bases, and the junction held 5 bases outside the gene matches. CDR3 length: 15 residues. CDR1 and CDR2 (germline): SGDLS, YYNGEE. CDR3 coding DNA: TGTGCCAGCAGCGTAGCCGGGAGGGCCGGCGGGGAGCTGTTTTTT. This sequence encodes CASSVAGRAGGELFF.

In its sample, this clonotype was seen a few times. V and J are TRBV4-1 and TRBJ2-7; unclear D gene. Germline CDR1 reads MGHRA; CDR2 reads YSYEKL. Trimming removed 1 base from V and 0 bases from J, with 7 bases in between. The CDR3 extends over 14 amino acids. CDR3 bases: TGCGCCAGCAGCCAAGGTAGCATCTCCTACGAGCAGTACTTC. As protein: CASSQGSISYEQYF.

This clonotype occurred many times. The chain links TRBV29-1 to TRBJ2-3, with D maybe TRBD2 (5 bases). This CDR3 region has 16 residues. The V and J ends lost 5 bases and 2 bases respectively, with 20 bases between them. Looked up from germline, CDR1 is SQVTM and CDR2 is ANQGSEA. CDR3 DNA sequence: TGCAGCGTTCCCTCCGGTAGTAGCGACCTCACAGATACGCAGTATTTT. Amino acid sequence: CSVPSGSSDLTDTQYF.

The chain uses TRBV29-1 and TRBJ1-2, with D unclear. V lost 7 bases and J 0 bases, leaving 18 bases between the germline ends. The CDR3 totals 15 residues. CDR1 and CDR2 (germline): SQVTM, ANQGSEA. The DNA for the CDR3 is TGCAGCGCAGAAGACCGAAGGCAGCCTAACTATGGCTACACCTTC. Protein: CSAEDRRQPNYGYTF.

This clonotype was observed at least ten times. V gene TRBV6-1 combines with J gene TRBJ1-5, with TRBD1 as a possible D gene (6 bases). The CDR3 consists of 16 residues. CDR1 is MNHNS and CDR2 is SASEGT in the germline V gene. The V gene lost 6 bases and the J gene lost 4 bases, with 19 bases spanning the gap. The CDR3: CASRSGALPLNQPQHF. As DNA, the CDR3 is TGTGCCAGCAGATCAGGGGCTTTACCCCTGAATCAGCCCCAGCATTTT.

CDR3 region: CASTSKALDEKLFF. The CDR3 DNA is TGTGCCAGCACTTCTAAGGCCCTGGACGAAAAACTGTTTTTT. The chain is built from TRBV6-5 and TRBJ1-4, with D unresolved. The CDR3 is made up of 14 amino acids. Deletions cut 7 bases from V and 8 bases from J, with 17 bases between. Per the germline V gene, CDR1 is MNHEY and CDR2 is SVGAGI.

This clonotype has at least ten counts. The chain joins TRBV11-2 to TRBJ2-7; TRBD1 matches 9 bases. The V gene's germline CDR1 is SGHAT and CDR2 FQNNGV. The J segment lost 4 bases and the V segment lost 5 bases, leaving 12 bases of the junction unmatched. The CDR3 loop spans 16 amino acids. The CDR3 sequence: CASSIMPGQGVYEQYF. The CDR3 nucleotides are TGTGCCAGCAGCATAATGCCGGGACAGGGTGTTTACGAGCAGTACTTC.

This clonotype appeared a few times. This sequence joins TRBV5-6 and TRBJ1-1, with 10 bases aligning to TRBD1. CDR3 length: 16 amino acids. J gave up 5 bases and V 4 bases, and 11 bases lay outside the gene matches. Germline CDR1 reads SGHDT; CDR2 reads YYEEEE. The CDR3 nucleotides are TGTGCCAGCAGCGGGGGGGGACAGGGGATTCGGACTGAAGCTTTCTTT. This gives the protein CASSGGGQGIRTEAFF.

This clonotype was found a few times. The chain recombines TRBV7-2 with TRBJ2-2; D gene uncertain. V lost 1 base to trimming and J lost 3 bases, with 3 bases between them. The CDR3 is made up of 13 amino acids. CDR1 and CDR2 (germline): SGHTA, FQGNSA. CDR3 bases: TGTGCCAGCAGCTTAGTGGACACCGGGGAGCTGTTTTTT. Its protein product is CASSLVDTGELFF. Combining the CDR3 with reference TRBV7-2 and TRBJ2-2 gives the whole variable domain GAGVSQSPSNKVTEKGKDVELRCDPISGHTALYWYRQSLGQGLEFLIYFQGNSAPDKSGLPSDRFSAERTGGSVSTLTIQRTQQEDSAVYLCASSLVDTGELFFGEGSRLTVL.